This is a list of T cell receptor beta chains from one sample in a study of OX40 agonist ivuxolimab in advanced cancers. Profiled with immunoSEQ multiplex PCR; TCRdb holds only in-frame clones, not every one. The sample records roughly 66,000 clones, roughly four fifths being singletons. This specimen consisted of CD4+ or CD8+ T cells sorted from blood, obtained in a trial of the OX40 agonist ivuxolimab. The receptors derive from an adult with an advanced solid tumor such as melanoma, head and neck, liver or kidney cancer. CDR3s include the opening cysteine and the closing phenylalanine or tryptophan. Each record gives: CDR3 DNA, CDR3 protein, D gene, clone size, J gene, V gene. A D gene is named only where the DNA matches it firmly. A row's size may be missing; if present it is once, few, many or a size class.

DNA: TGTGCCAGTAGTGCGATTGCGGGGATCGGAAAAGAGACCCAGTACTTC
CDR3: CASSAIAGIGKETQYF
D: -
size: -
J: TRBJ2-5
V: TRBV19

DNA: TGTGCCAGCAGTTTCGTGGGGGCCGAGCAGTTCTTC
CDR3: CASSFVGAEQFF
D: -
size: -
J: TRBJ2-1
V: TRBV27

DNA: TGTGCCAGCAGCGAGAGTTGGACAGGGACCACAGATACGCAGTATTTT
CDR3: CASSESWTGTTDTQYF
D: TRBD1
size: -
J: TRBJ2-3
V: TRBV9

DNA: TGTGCCAGCAGTGAAGCGCCTGGCAGCAATCAGCCCCAGCATTTT
CDR3: CASSEAPGSNQPQHF
D: -
size: -
J: TRBJ1-5
V: TRBV6-1

DNA: TGTGCCAGCAGCGCGGGACAGGGTTTTGACGAGCAGTACTTC
CDR3: CASSAGQGFDEQYF
D: TRBD1
size: -
J: TRBJ2-7
V: TRBV9

DNA: TGCGCCAGCGCACTACCTAGCACAGATACGCAGTATTTT
CDR3: CASALPSTDTQYF
D: -
size: -
J: TRBJ2-3
V: TRBV5-1

DNA: TGCAGCGTTGTGGGGACTAGCGGGGGGTACAATGAGCAGTTCTTC
CDR3: CSVVGTSGGYNEQFF
D: TRBD2
size: -
J: TRBJ2-1
V: TRBV29-1

DNA: TGTGCCAGCTCACCTTGGGTGACAGGGGGCCCGAACACTGAAGCTTTCTTT
CDR3: CASSPWVTGGPNTEAFF
D: TRBD1
size: -
J: TRBJ1-1
V: TRBV18

DNA: TGTGCCAGCAGCCCCTTGAATGAGCAGTTCTTC
CDR3: CASSPLNEQFF
D: -
size: -
J: TRBJ2-1
V: TRBV11-2

DNA: TGTGCCAGCAGCCCAAGCGGGGGGGACACTGAAGCTTTCTTT
CDR3: CASSPSGGDTEAFF
D: -
size: -
J: TRBJ1-1
V: TRBV28

DNA: TGTGCCAGCAGCCAAGATGACGCAGGGGCGTCCACAGATACGCAGTATTTT
CDR3: CASSQDDAGASTDTQYF
D: -
size: -
J: TRBJ2-3
V: TRBV14

DNA: TGTGCCAGCAGTCCATGGAACCAAGAGACCCAGTACTTC
CDR3: CASSPWNQETQYF
D: -
size: -
J: TRBJ2-5
V: TRBV5-4

DNA: TGCAGTGCTTACGGAATCTACGAGCAGTACTTC
CDR3: CSAYGIYEQYF
D: -
size: -
J: TRBJ2-7
V: TRBV20-1

DNA: TGCGCCAGCAGCTTTACCGGGGCTGGAAACACCATATATTTT
CDR3: CASSFTGAGNTIYF
D: -
size: -
J: TRBJ1-3
V: TRBV5-1

DNA: TGCGCCAGCAGCCAAAGACAGGGGGCGAACACCGGGGAGCTGTTTTTT
CDR3: CASSQRQGANTGELFF
D: TRBD1
size: once
J: TRBJ2-2
V: TRBV5-1

DNA: TGTGCCAGCAACCAACCACAGGGGCCCCTGTTTTTT
CDR3: CASNQPQGPLFF
D: TRBD1
size: -
J: TRBJ1-4
V: TRBV6-5

DNA: TGTGCCAGTAGTAAACAGGGTAATAATGAAAAACTGTTTTTT
CDR3: CASSKQGNNEKLFF
D: -
size: -
J: TRBJ1-4
V: TRBV19

DNA: TGTGCCAGCAGCACTCGGACTAGCGGGAGTATCAATGAGCAGTTCTTC
CDR3: CASSTRTSGSINEQFF
D: TRBD2
size: -
J: TRBJ2-1
V: TRBV9

DNA: TGTGCCACCAGCAGAGATTACGAATACAATGAGCAGTTCTTC
CDR3: CATSRDYEYNEQFF
D: -
size: once
J: TRBJ2-1
V: TRBV15

DNA: TGTGCCAGCAGTTTGGTTGGTATCCTCGGACAGGGGGATAACCTAGCCAAAAACATTCAGTACTTC
CDR3: CASSLVGILGQGDNLAKNIQYF
D: TRBD1
size: -
J: TRBJ2-4
V: TRBV27

DNA: TGTGCCAGTAGTATAGGAAGGTCGGGCAAAAACATTCAGTACTTC
CDR3: CASSIGRSGKNIQYF
D: -
size: -
J: TRBJ2-4
V: TRBV19

DNA: TGTGCCAGTAGCATCAGGGACAGCTACGAGCAGTACTTC
CDR3: CASSIRDSYEQYF
D: TRBD1
size: once
J: TRBJ2-7
V: TRBV19

DNA: TGTGCCAGCAGCCGGACAGGCTCAAATACCGGGGAGCTGTTTTTT
CDR3: CASSRTGSNTGELFF
D: TRBD1
size: -
J: TRBJ2-2
V: TRBV5-4

DNA: TGTGCCAGCAGAGGACACCGGGACAGTAAAGCTTTCTTT
CDR3: CASRGHRDSKAFF
D: TRBD1
size: -
J: TRBJ1-1
V: TRBV2

DNA: TGTGCCTGGAGTGCACTAGCGGGAGGGCCCAAAGATACGCAGTATTTT
CDR3: CAWSALAGGPKDTQYF
D: TRBD2
size: -
J: TRBJ2-3
V: TRBV30

DNA: TGTGCCAGCAGCCAGACAGGAAACACCATATATTTT
CDR3: CASSQTGNTIYF
D: -
size: -
J: TRBJ1-3
V: TRBV7-9

DNA: TGTGCCAGCAGTTACCCAGCAGGGGCTGGGGGTCAGGAAGCTTTCTTT
CDR3: CASSYPAGAGGQEAFF
D: -
size: -
J: TRBJ1-1
V: TRBV6-5

DNA: TGTGCCAGCAGCTTGATAGGGGGGGCATCCGAAAAACTGTTTTTT
CDR3: CASSLIGGASEKLFF
D: -
size: -
J: TRBJ1-4
V: TRBV5-8

DNA: TGCGCCAGCAGCTTGGCCCCAAGAGCCCTGGACAGGCTCGGCACAGATACGCAGTATTTT
CDR3: CASSLAPRALDRLGTDTQYF
D: TRBD1
size: -
J: TRBJ2-3
V: TRBV5-1

DNA: TGTGCCAGTAGTATAAATCGGGGCAATCAGCCCCAGCATTTT
CDR3: CASSINRGNQPQHF
D: -
size: -
J: TRBJ1-5
V: TRBV19

DNA: TGCGCCAGCAGTGAAGGTGGGATAGCGGGAGGAGCCGGGGAGCTGTTTTTT
CDR3: CASSEGGIAGGAGELFF
D: TRBD2
size: -
J: TRBJ2-2
V: TRBV4-1

DNA: TGTGCCAGCAGCCAAGTCTCGGGGACTGGGGCCAACGTCCTGACTTTC
CDR3: CASSQVSGTGANVLTF
D: -
size: -
J: TRBJ2-6
V: TRBV4-2

DNA: TGTGCCAGCAGCTTAGCGGAGGGAAGAGGCTACACCTTC
CDR3: CASSLAEGRGYTF
D: -
size: -
J: TRBJ1-2
V: TRBV7-8

DNA: TGTGCCAGTAGTTTTTCCGGGGAGCTGTTTTTT
CDR3: CASSFSGELFF
D: -
size: -
J: TRBJ2-2
V: TRBV19

DNA: TGCGCCAGCAGCCAGAAGACAGGCTCGACTAGCCCGACCGAGCAGTTCTTC
CDR3: CASSQKTGSTSPTEQFF
D: -
size: -
J: TRBJ2-1
V: TRBV5-1

DNA: TGTGCCAGCAGTTTTGCCCTAGCGGGGTCCTACGAGCAGTACTTC
CDR3: CASSFALAGSYEQYF
D: TRBD2
size: -
J: TRBJ2-7
V: TRBV28

DNA: TGTGCCAGCAGTTACTTGCAGATTTCTACAAGCACTGAAGCTTTCTTT
CDR3: CASSYLQISTSTEAFF
D: -
size: -
J: TRBJ1-1
V: TRBV6-5

DNA: TGTGCCAGCAGCCCCCTCAGACAGGGCGCCACCTACGAGCAGTACTTC
CDR3: CASSPLRQGATYEQYF
D: TRBD1
size: -
J: TRBJ2-7
V: TRBV27

DNA: TGTGCCAGCAGTGCTGGTGGCAATCAGCCCCAGCATTTT
CDR3: CASSAGGNQPQHF
D: -
size: once
J: TRBJ1-5
V: TRBV6-1

DNA: TGTGCCAGCAAGCTAATGGCCGGGGGGCTCGGTAACAATCAGCCCCAGCATTTT
CDR3: CASKLMAGGLGNNQPQHF
D: -
size: once
J: TRBJ1-5
V: TRBV27

DNA: TGTGCCAGCAGTTGGACAGGGGGCTACAATCAGCCCCAGCATTTT
CDR3: CASSWTGGYNQPQHF
D: TRBD1
size: medium-sized
J: TRBJ1-5
V: TRBV6-5

DNA: TGTGCCAGCAGCAGTTCACAGGGGGCTCACGAGCAGTACTTC
CDR3: CASSSSQGAHEQYF
D: TRBD1
size: -
J: TRBJ2-7
V: TRBV7-2

DNA: TGTGCCAGCAGTTACAATGAGCAGTTCTTC
CDR3: CASSYNEQFF
D: -
size: -
J: TRBJ2-1
V: TRBV28

DNA: TGCGCCAGCAGCCAAGATTGGGGGGGGCCGTTTTCGAACACCGGGGAGCTGTTTTTT
CDR3: CASSQDWGGPFSNTGELFF
D: -
size: -
J: TRBJ2-2
V: TRBV4-3

DNA: TGCGCCAGCAGCCGAGCCGGACAAAACACTGAAGCTTTCTTT
CDR3: CASSRAGQNTEAFF
D: -
size: -
J: TRBJ1-1
V: TRBV5-1

DNA: TGTGCCACCAGCAGAGGTAACGAGCAGTACTTC
CDR3: CATSRGNEQYF
D: -
size: -
J: TRBJ2-7
V: TRBV15

DNA: TGTGCCAGCAGCCCCTCGCCTCAGACCCAGTACTTC
CDR3: CASSPSPQTQYF
D: -
size: -
J: TRBJ2-5
V: TRBV7-9

DNA: TGTGCCAGCAGCTCAATGACAGGGGGCGGCTCGGAGACCCAGTACTTC
CDR3: CASSSMTGGGSETQYF
D: TRBD1
size: -
J: TRBJ2-5
V: TRBV5-5

DNA: TGTGCCAGCAGCTTTACAACAACTAATGAAAAACTGTTTTTT
CDR3: CASSFTTTNEKLFF
D: -
size: -
J: TRBJ1-4
V: TRBV12-1

DNA: TGTGCCAGCAGCTCCCGGAGTCTAGCAACAGATACGCAGTATTTT
CDR3: CASSSRSLATDTQYF
D: -
size: once
J: TRBJ2-3
V: TRBV7-9

DNA: TGTGCCAGCAGCTTTCAAACCTACGAGCAGTACTTC
CDR3: CASSFQTYEQYF
D: -
size: -
J: TRBJ2-7
V: TRBV5-6

DNA: TGTGCCAGCAGCTTTCGCGGGCAGGATGAGCAGTTCTTC
CDR3: CASSFRGQDEQFF
D: -
size: -
J: TRBJ2-1
V: TRBV5-4

DNA: TGTGCCAGCAGCGCGTCAGGAACCATGAACACTGAAGCTTTCTTT
CDR3: CASSASGTMNTEAFF
D: -
size: -
J: TRBJ1-1
V: TRBV11-2

DNA: TGTGCCAGCAGTTTTTCAGGGCCCAATCAGCCCCAGCATTTT
CDR3: CASSFSGPNQPQHF
D: -
size: -
J: TRBJ1-5
V: TRBV28

DNA: TGTGCCAGCAGCTTAACTGCGGGAGTCCGGTTCTTC
CDR3: CASSLTAGVRFF
D: TRBD2
size: -
J: TRBJ2-1
V: TRBV7-2

DNA: TGTGCCAGCAGTCCCCATGGACAGGGGGAGGGCTACACCTTC
CDR3: CASSPHGQGEGYTF
D: TRBD1
size: once
J: TRBJ1-2
V: TRBV27

DNA: TGTGCCAGCACCCACGGACAGGGGGCGCAGGGTAGGGAGACCCAGTACTTC
CDR3: CASTHGQGAQGRETQYF
D: TRBD1
size: -
J: TRBJ2-5
V: TRBV7-9